The rows below give T cell receptor beta chains drawn from one sample of a study of technical replicates of blood from four donors. Generated by immunoSEQ multiplex PCR, the TCRdb table keeps only in-frame clones and is missing some. Of under 85,000 clones detected, around 92% appear once; the ten largest clones hold around 0.37%. Sequencing was carried out using T cells isolated from PBMCs. The source of these receptors is a human donor in good health. Some clones in this sample may be carry-over from other donors' samples. CDR3s leave out the opening cysteine and the closing phenylalanine or tryptophan.

CDR3	V
ASSLDRGFGYT	TRBV27
ASSYRREGRDTQY	TRBV6-6
ASSASGGRVHYNEQF	TRBV9
ASRGLTGGFSYEQY	TRBV11-2
ASSGTSGTPYEQY	TRBV13
ASSLRQGLDEQY	TRBV6-5
ASSPRLAPYEQY	TRBV7-9
ASTDSHDSYNEQF	TRBV19
AWSVRGPTT	TRBV30
ASKEDRMNTEAF	TRBV19
ASSPTEGGDGYT	TRBV4-2
ASSIGQGLSNQPQH	TRBV19
ASSFQGWTEAF	TRBV28
ASSAGLAGGGEQF	TRBV9
AWNSGGKAF	TRBV30
AIGRDDTDTQY	TRBV19
ASSESKLNYGYT	TRBV6-1
ASSISRTGSFFSNQPQH	TRBV19
VRSLEWTVGLTGNTIY	TRBV7-5
ASLTGSGNTIY	TRBV6-1
ASTLHIDNRDQQY	TRBV28
ASSVEGQGSEAF	TRBV9
ASSPLEGVNTEAF	TRBV18
ASRTGSNEKLF	TRBV6-5
AWTHVVDSLDGYT	TRBV30
SVSWGPQETQY	TRBV29-1
ASSEGLAGGIQETQY	TRBV5-1
ASSLAPRDQPQH	TRBV11-2
ASSLGFLLAGGEEQF	TRBV7-2
ASSPGGPTDTQY	TRBV11-3
ATRSQPTGVEKLF	TRBV15
ASRLAGEYSEQY	TRBV10-2
ASIRTANTEAF	TRBV6-1
ASSEGSVIYNEQF	TRBV6-1
ASSPQLNTEAF	TRBV14
ASSPSGQETQY	TRBV18
ASSITRLVAGGPNEQF	TRBV19
ASSPVAGGGNEQF	TRBV7-2
ASSLVGPAGGPNEQF	TRBV7-8
ASSQQGSEAF	TRBV4-3
ASSLWGGPAF	TRBV27
ASQGQGLEKLF	TRBV19
ASSQRQGQGYGYT	TRBV11-3
ASSLDSGRENQY	TRBV5-1
ASTHSGSSTDTQY	TRBV19